One and the same sample provided the 18 T cell receptor beta chains below, sequenced in a study of blood T cell repertoires in COVID-19. Clones were sequenced by immunoSEQ multiplex PCR, and TCRdb holds only the in-frame ones, with some missing. The repertoire holds a few hundred thousand clones, 85% to 90% seen once, with 3.6% in the top ten. The sample taken for sequencing was peripheral blood. Receptors were obtained from a man younger than 35 with active or convalescent COVID-19.

CDR3 protein: CATSRGVLGQSVAIYSNQPQHF. CDR3 sequence (DNA): TGTGCCACCAGCAGAGGGGTTTTGGGACAGAGTGTCGCTATCTATAGCAATCAGCCCCAGCATTTT. V is TRBV15 and J is TRBJ1-5, with 7 positions matching TRBD1. This CDR3 is 22 amino acids long. After removal of 1 base from V and 0 bases from J, the junction contained 21 bases not matched to a gene. The V gene's germline CDR1 is LNHNV and CDR2 YYDKDF (reference sequence).

V usage is TRBV6-4 and J usage is TRBJ1-3, with D tentatively TRBD1 (5 bases). This CDR3 has 16 residues. V was trimmed by 8 bases and J by 0 bases, leaving 17 bases between them. Germline V gives CDR1 MRHNA, CDR2 SNTAGT. CDR3 in amino acids: CASPGGGPTSGNTIYF. The CDR3 DNA reads TGTGCCAGCCCGGGGGGTGGGCCGACCTCTGGAAACACCATATATTTT.

This chain uses TRBV5-4 with TRBJ1-6, with D maybe TRBD1 (5 bases). This CDR3 contains 15 residues. The V end lost 4 bases, the J end lost 8 bases, and 16 bases lay between the germline ends. Germline lookup yields CDR1 SGHNT and CDR2 YYREEE (reference sequence). The DNA of the CDR3 is TGTGCCAGCAGCCCCCGGGGGGACCTTCATTCACCCCTCCACTTT. It codes for CASSPRGDLHSPLHF. Using reference TRBV5-4 and TRBJ1-6 for the parts outside the CDR3, the full variable domain is ETGVTQSPTHLIKTRGQQVTLRCSSQSGHNTVSWYQQALGQGPQFIFQYYREEENGRGNFPPRFSGLQFPNYSSELNVNALELDDSALYLCASSPRGDLHSPLHFGNGTRLTVT.

Written as DNA, the CDR3 is TGTGCCAGTAGTGCCAGCGGGGTCTCCTACGAGCAGTACTTC. Translated, it gives CASSASGVSYEQYF. This sequence joins TRBV19 and TRBJ2-7, with 7 bases matching TRBD2. The CDR3 has 14 residues. The ends lost 5 bases at V and 0 bases at J; junction bases unmatched: 4. Germline-derived CDR1 and CDR2 are LNHDA and SQIVND (reference sequence).

The genes are TRBV5-1 and TRBJ2-7; TRBD1 aligns across 7 bases. V lost 2 bases to trimming and J lost 5 bases; unmatched junction nucleotides: 4. Germline V gene sequence: CDR1 SGHRS, CDR2 YFSETQ. The CDR3 contains 13 residues. CDR3 amino acids: CASSFTGVNEQYF. The DNA of the CDR3 is TGCGCCAGCAGCTTCACAGGGGTCAACGAGCAGTACTTC.

The table lists this clone with a count of one. The V and J genes are TRBV19 and TRBJ1-1; D is possibly TRBD1 (5 bases). Trimming took off 2 bases at V and 4 bases at J, with 14 bases between the two ends. The CDR3 loop spans 15 amino acids. Per germline, CDR1 LNHDA and CDR2 SQIVND (reference sequence). Here the CDR3 reads CASSIKAGGSTEAFF. CDR3 DNA sequence: TGTGCCAGTAGTATAAAAGCGGGGGGTAGCACTGAAGCTTTCTTT.

This clone was recorded only once. This chain uses TRBV28 with TRBJ1-1, with TRBD1 matching over 10 bases. CDR1 is MDHEN, CDR2 SYDVKM, per germline. The CDR3 length is 15 residues. V trimming: 5 bases; J trimming: 11 bases; junction bases outside the gene matches: 14. The CDR3 DNA is TGTGCCAGCAGTACGCTTGGGACAGGGGTTGTATTGGCTTTCTTT. Its protein is CASSTLGTGVVLAFF.

The DNA of the CDR3 is TGTGCCAGCAGCCGTCGGGGGACCTACGAGCAGTACTTC. It is translated as CASSRRGTYEQYF. This sequence joins TRBV3-1 (or the pseudogene TRBV3-2) and TRBJ2-7; possible D gene TRBD2, 6 bases. Germline V gene lookup returns CDR1 LGHDT and CDR2 YNNKEL (reference sequence). V was cut by 4 bases and J by 2 bases, with 9 bases left in between. The CDR3 has 13 amino acids.

The chain uses TRBV28 and TRBJ1-3, with D possibly being TRBD1 (6 bases). From germline, CDR1 is MDHEN and CDR2 SYDVKM. V was clipped by 6 bases and J by 3 bases, with 15 bases between them. The CDR3 covers 15 residues. The CDR3 spells CASSSIQGNGNTIYF. CDR3 DNA sequence: TGTGCCAGCAGCTCCATACAGGGAAATGGAAACACCATATATTTT. Full variable domain (rest looked up from reference TRBV28 and TRBJ1-3): DVKVTQSSRYLVKRTGEKVFLECVQDMDHENMFWYRQDPGLGLRLIYFSYDVKMKEKGDIPEGYSVSREKKERFSLILESASTNQTSMYLCASSSIQGNGNTIYFGEGSWLTVV.

The rearrangement uses TRBV10-2 and TRBJ2-5; D might be TRBD2 (6 bases). In germline, CDR1 is WSHSY, CDR2 SAAADI. Trimming cost V 8 bases and J 5 bases, with 18 bases left between them. The CDR3 is 14 amino acids. The CDR3 loop reads CASAIKGGAETQYF. As DNA, the CDR3 is TGCGCCAGCGCGATCAAAGGAGGGGCTGAGACCCAGTACTTC.

The rearrangement links TRBV14 to TRBJ2-4; 11 positions match TRBD1. J was trimmed by 15 bases and V by 1 base; bases with no gene match: 5. This CDR3 has 13 amino acids. CDR1 and CDR2 (germline): SGHDN, FVKESK. Written as DNA, the CDR3 is TGTGCCAGCAGCCAAGTCGAGGGGACAGGGGGGTACTTC. Protein sequence: CASSQVEGTGGYF. The full variable domain, completed using reference TRBV14 and TRBJ2-4, is EAGVTQFPSHSVIEKGQTVTLRCDPISGHDNLYWYRRVMGKEIKFLLHFVKESKQDESGMPNNRFLAERTGGTYSTLKVQPAELEDSGVYFCASSQVEGTGGYFGAGTRLSVL.

V and J are TRBV2 and TRBJ1-3, with no clear D. The germline CDR1 and CDR2 sequences are SNHLY and FYNNEI. CDR3 length equals 12 residues. Deletions cut 6 bases from V and 2 bases from J, with 5 bases between. Here the CDR3 reads CASRDTGNTIYF. The CDR3 DNA reads as TGTGCCAGCAGAGACACTGGAAACACCATATATTTT.

This clone was counted a single time. This chain uses TRBV27 with TRBJ2-1; D possibly corresponds to TRBD1 (6 bases). The V gene lost 6 bases and the J gene lost 7 bases, with 19 bases spanning the gap. This CDR3 is 15 amino acids long. Germline V gives CDR1 MNHEY, CDR2 SMNVEV (reference sequence). CDR3 in amino acids: CASSQGSKMLNEQFF. The DNA for the CDR3 is TGTGCCAGCAGCCAGGGGAGTAAGATGTTAAATGAGCAGTTCTTC.

V is TRBV27 and J is TRBJ2-7; 9 positions match TRBD2. Germline V gene data show CDR1 as MNHEY and CDR2 as SMNVEV (reference sequence). V lost 7 bases and J lost 7; bases outside the gene matches: 14. This CDR3 comprises 15 residues. The CDR3 region is CASKQRPSGIEEQYF. CDR3 coding DNA: TGTGCCAGCAAACAAAGACCTAGCGGGATCGAGGAGCAGTACTTC.

V gene TRBV7-9 combines with J gene TRBJ2-1; D is unresolved. The V gene's germline CDR1 is SEHNR and CDR2 FQNEAQ (reference sequence). The CDR3 runs to 13 residues. With 5 bases removed from V and 2 bases from J, the gap between germline ends came to 7 bases. CDR3 sequence (DNA): TGTGCCAGCAGCCCGTACACCTACAATGAGCAGTTCTTC. Its protein product is CASSPYTYNEQFF.

The chain carries TRBV5-6 and TRBJ2-7, with unresolved D. The CDR3 sequence is 13 residues long. V lost 1 base, J lost 4 bases, and 9 bases lay in between. Germline CDR1 reads SGHDT; CDR2 reads YYEEEE. The CDR3 sequence is CASSLRGKYEQYF. In DNA, the CDR3 is TGTGCCAGCAGCTTGAGAGGAAAATACGAGCAGTACTTC.

The gene calls are TRBV6-2 or TRBV6-3 and TRBJ2-3; 12 positions match TRBD2. V trimming: 5 bases; J trimming: 5 bases; junction bases outside the gene matches: 2. The germline CDR1 and CDR2 sequences are MNHEY and SVGEGT. The CDR3 consists of 14 residues. This CDR3 reads CASSTSGRRDTQYF. CDR3 sequence (DNA): TGTGCCAGCAGTACTAGCGGGAGGAGAGATACGCAGTATTTT.

The chain joins TRBV2 to TRBJ1-2, with unresolved D. V gave up 3 bases and J gave up 8 bases, with 16 bases separating them. Germline V gives CDR1 SNHLY, CDR2 FYNNEI. This CDR3 has 14 amino acids. CDR3 sequence reads: CASSENGREGGYTF. The DNA for the CDR3 is TGTGCCAGCAGTGAGAATGGGCGGGAAGGGGGCTACACCTTC.